Below, one TCR beta chain is given with its context. Its antigen is still unknown. This entry is derived from a study of cytotoxic CD8 clonotypes in ibrutinib-treated CLL. General study points: Baseline-level clonality went beyond age-matched healthy donors and moved in step with circulating CD8+ T-cell counts.

TCRdb's table, derived via immunoSEQ multiplex PCR, lists solely in-frame clones and lacks some. This table holds more than 110,000 clones, 75% to 80% found once. Trimming removed 0 bases from V and 6 bases from J, with 8 bases in between. Germline assignment: CDR1 WSHSY and CDR2 SAAADI. This CDR3 has 14 residues. This chain uses TRBV10-2 with TRBJ1-4; no reliable D call. Material: PBMCs, obtained after 24 months of ibrutinib treatment. The receptor comes from a human donor with chronic lymphocytic leukemia. The CDR3 is CASSESRVDEKLFF. The CDR3, as DNA: TGCGCCAGCAGTGAGTCGCGGGTCGATGAAAAACTGTTTTTT.